These 7 T cell receptor beta chains were sequenced from one sample in a study of CD4+ T cells in melanoma. Sequenced by immunoSEQ multiplex PCR; TCRdb stores in-frame clones only, minus some. In the table there are approximately 6,200 clones, less than 70% of which are singletons. Specimen: cells from a culture (not recorded whether cultured in vitro). The receptors were gathered from a human donor with melanoma.

This clone is medium-sized within its sample. The chain is built from TRBV6-5 and TRBJ2-7; no firm D call. CDR3 size: 14 residues. Germline assignment: CDR1 MNHEY and CDR2 SVGAGI. The V end was cut by 5 bases, the J end by 1 base, with 12 bases between. This chain's CDR3 is CASSRDSFSYEQYF. The CDR3 DNA follows: TGTGCCAGCAGTCGTGACTCCTTTTCCTACGAGCAGTACTTC.

V and J are TRBV15 and TRBJ1-5, with 8 bases that match TRBD1. With 4 bases clipped from V and 5 bases from J, the junction kept 10 bases outside the gene matches. The CDR3 length is 16 residues. Germline CDR1 LNHNV, CDR2 YYDKDF (reference sequence). The DNA for the CDR3 is TGTGCCACCAGCAAGTACATTGACAGGGGCGATCAGCCCCAGCATTTT. Residues: CATSKYIDRGDQPQHF.

The table lists this clone with a few counts. The same CDR3 is also encoded by other DNA sequences in this sample. This chain uses TRBV7-2 with TRBJ2-2; unclear D gene. This CDR3 contains 12 residues. The V end was cut by 1 base, the J end by 5 bases, with 2 bases between. The germline CDR1 and CDR2 sequences are SGHTA and FQGNSA. In DNA, the CDR3 is TGTGCCAGCAGCTTAGAGACCGGGGAGCTGTTTTTT. It translates to CASSLETGELFF.

The chain couples TRBV30 to TRBJ2-5; no definite D call. V was shortened by 4 bases and J by 5 bases, with 8 bases between the two germline ends. CDR1 and CDR2 from the germline V gene are GTSNPN and SVGIG (reference sequence). CDR3 length: 11 residues. DNA of the CDR3: TGTGCCTGGATCCGCTCTGAGACCCAGTACTTC. Its protein is CAWIRSETQYF.

V and J are TRBV6-2 or TRBV6-3 and TRBJ2-5, with D uncertain. This CDR3 spans 11 amino acids. V was cut by 4 bases and J by 4 bases, with 4 bases left in between. The germline gives CDR1 MNHEY, CDR2 SVGEGT. CDR3 in amino acids: CASSFAETQYF. The CDR3 DNA is TGTGCCAGCAGTTTTGCAGAGACCCAGTACTTC.

This sequence joins TRBV28 and TRBJ1-6, with 10 bases lining up with TRBD1. This CDR3 contains 16 residues. Germline V gene sequence: CDR1 MDHEN, CDR2 SYDVKM. Germline trimming cut 3 bases from V and 7 bases from J; bases unmatched to any gene: 6. CDR3: CASSFPWTGGNSPLHF. The CDR3 nucleotides are TGTGCCAGCAGTTTCCCGTGGACAGGGGGAAATTCACCCCTCCACTTT.

The V and J genes are TRBV6-5 and TRBJ1-1; tentatively, D is TRBD1 (6 bases). Germline CDR1 MNHEY, CDR2 SVGAGI. The CDR3 spans 13 residues. Between the trimmed V and J ends, which lost 5 bases and 1 base, there was a span of 8 bases. CDR3 sequence: CASSQQGNTEAFF. Written as DNA, the CDR3 is TGTGCCAGCAGTCAACAGGGGAACACTGAAGCTTTCTTT.